This is a list of T cell receptor beta chains from one sample in a study of shared T cell receptors in the human thymus. Assay used: immunoSEQ multiplex PCR; TCRdb lists only in-frame clones, some missing. The sample yields hundreds of thousands of clones, 80% to 90% seen once. This sample was also put to use in a study of human thymus T cells.

What was sequenced was thymocytes. These receptors all come from a boy in the first two years of life with a congenital heart defect. Each CDR3 is given without its conserved first and last residue. For some rows the clone size is stated as once, few or many, or as a class when expanded; others skip it.

CDR3: SVLVRWVDGYT; V: TRBV29-1; size: .; J: TRBJ1-2
CDR3: ASSYFNEQY; V: TRBV5-6; size: .; J: .
CDR3: ATRGLGNQPQH; V: TRBV19; size: .; J: TRBJ1-5
CDR3: ASSVGGDYISDPYEQY; V: TRBV9; size: .; J: TRBJ2-7
CDR3: ATSRVKREDNIPHEQF; V: TRBV15; size: .; J: TRBJ2-1
CDR3: ASSLEEETPCPTSNLSRRREQY; V: TRBV28; size: .; J: TRBJ2-7
CDR3: ASSAGERDYNEQF; V: TRBV25-1; size: .; J: TRBJ2-1
CDR3: TSSQALGRAEDTQY; V: TRBV1; size: once; J: TRBJ2-3
CDR3: ASSPRREGGGGYT; V: TRBV7-3; size: once; J: TRBJ1-2
CDR3: ASSLDIEPNQPQH; V: TRBV7-2; size: .; J: TRBJ1-5
CDR3: ASSQETGGLNVGCEKLF; V: TRBV4-1; size: .; J: TRBJ1-4
CDR3: ASQGYGYT; V: TRBV19; size: .; J: TRBJ1-2
CDR3: ASSQRTGRPGELF; V: TRBV4-3; size: .; J: TRBJ2-2
CDR3: ASSSEGVRYEQY; V: TRBV5-1; size: .; J: TRBJ2-7
CDR3: ASSSGVTGELF; V: TRBV7-2; size: few; J: TRBJ2-2
CDR3: ASSRTGLYNQPQH; V: TRBV19; size: .; J: TRBJ1-5
CDR3: ASSQEGDRTEGYT; V: TRBV4-3; size: .; J: TRBJ1-2
CDR3: ASSKGTGVTEAF; V: TRBV6-1; size: .; J: TRBJ1-1
CDR3: ASSPSLRDTEAF; V: TRBV7-2; size: .; J: TRBJ1-1
CDR3: ASSFSPSYNEKLF; V: TRBV7-2; size: .; J: TRBJ1-4
CDR3: ASSPLREIYEQY; V: TRBV7-8; size: .; J: TRBJ2-7
CDR3: ASSRSLKLVKNIQY; V: TRBV4-3; size: .; J: TRBJ2-4
CDR3: ASRDGGRSSYEQY; V: TRBV5-1; size: .; J: TRBJ2-7
CDR3: ASSAQGAEVLSYNEQF; V: TRBV25-1; size: .; J: TRBJ2-1
CDR3: ASSLGSGGQYNEQF; V: TRBV11-3; size: .; J: TRBJ2-1
CDR3: ASGSLTGPPSREFIEQY; V: TRBV12-5; size: .; J: TRBJ2-7
CDR3: ASSLVGRKAF; V: TRBV5-1; size: .; J: TRBJ1-1
CDR3: ASSHNPDSSTNEKLF; V: TRBV4-3; size: once; J: TRBJ1-4
CDR3: ASSQEGEGSGNTIY; V: TRBV4-1; size: .; J: TRBJ1-3
CDR3: ASSYRDRGRGRDEQF; V: TRBV5-1; size: .; J: TRBJ2-1
CDR3: ASSYTGDSPLH; V: TRBV5-5; size: .; J: TRBJ1-6
CDR3: ASSAQGSGYT; V: TRBV6-1; size: .; J: TRBJ1-2
CDR3: ATSRADRGVNEKLF; V: TRBV15; size: .; J: TRBJ1-4
CDR3: ASSLQRRTGANYGYT; V: TRBV4-3; size: .; J: TRBJ1-2
CDR3: SAATSGSTY; V: TRBV20-1; size: .; J: TRBJ2-7
CDR3: ATGSNRDGGLEQY; V: TRBV15; size: .; J: TRBJ2-7
CDR3: ASGSPGAYNEQF; V: TRBV12-5; size: .; J: TRBJ2-1
CDR3: ASSQDGGGSNEQF; V: TRBV4-1; size: .; J: TRBJ2-1
CDR3: ASSTQILAGNINEQF; V: TRBV7-9; size: once; J: TRBJ2-1
CDR3: ASGGQRETGELF; V: TRBV14; size: .; J: TRBJ2-2
CDR3: ASSPREVRAGGGDTQY; V: TRBV5-1; size: .; J: TRBJ2-3
CDR3: AISEASGRAPEQF; V: TRBV10-3; size: .; J: TRBJ2-1
CDR3: ASSRPDGANVLT; V: TRBV7-9; size: .; J: TRBJ2-6
CDR3: ANITRYEQF; V: TRBV10-3; size: once; J: TRBJ2-1